The 32 T cell receptor beta chains below all came from one sample that was sequenced in a study of T-cell memory formation after mild COVID-19. TCRdb reanalysed the 5' RACE reads using MiXCR and keeps one entry per CDR3 protein. The table records around 310,000 distinct CDR3 sequences, approximately 22% of them present only once. Sequencing input: PBMCs or a T cell subset sorted from them (not recorded which). The source is a man between 18 and 29 years old who had mild COVID-19 (a few samples of this study predate the infection). Cell type and time point are not known.

The chain joins TRBV7-3 to TRBJ2-3; 10 bases fit TRBD2. Germline assignment: CDR1 SGHTA and CDR2 FQGTGA. The CDR3 consists of 16 residues. The V and J ends lost 5 bases and 1 base, in that order; junction bases with no gene match: 6. This CDR3 reads CASSRALAGGTDTQYF. In nucleotides, the CDR3 is TGTGCCAGCAGCCGTGCCCTAGCGGGGGGCACAGATACGCAGTATTTT.

This clonotype has just a few counts. This chain connects TRBV7-9 to TRBJ2-5; D is perhaps TRBD1 or TRBD2 (5 bases each). CDR3 size: 15 residues. Germline V CDR1 and CDR2: SEHNR, FQNEAQ (reference sequence). V lost 1 base to trimming and J lost 0 bases, with 9 bases between them. CDR3 sequence: CASSLVGPYQETQYF. The CDR3 nucleotides are TGTGCCAGCAGCTTAGTGGGACCTTACCAAGAGACCCAGTACTTC.

This chain connects TRBV3-1 to TRBJ1-1; the D is unclear. V gave up 2 bases and J gave up 5 bases, with 15 bases separating them. The germline gives CDR1 LGHDT, CDR2 YNNKEL (reference sequence). This CDR3 comprises 15 residues. The CDR3 loop is CASSQWVPAGTEAFF. In DNA, the CDR3 is TGTGCCAGCAGCCAATGGGTCCCCGCGGGGACTGAAGCTTTCTTT.

This clonotype has just a few counts. The V call is TRBV7-3, the J call TRBJ2-3; TRBD2 aligns across 9 bases. Germline-derived CDR1 and CDR2 are SGHTA and FQGTGA. The J segment lost 6 bases and the V segment lost 2 bases, leaving 3 bases of the junction unmatched. CDR3 length: 14 amino acids. Here the CDR3 reads CASSLLSGGDTQYF. The CDR3 nucleotides read TGTGCCAGCAGCTTACTCAGCGGGGGGGATACGCAGTATTTT. The entire variable domain, with the rest obtained from reference TRBV7-3 and TRBJ2-3, is as follows: GAGVSQTPSNKVTEKGKYVELRCDPISGHTALYWYRQSLGQGPEFLIYFQGTGAADDSGLPNDRFFAVRPEGSVSTLKIQRTERGDSAVYLCASSLLSGGDTQYFGPGTRLTVL.

This clonotype came up a few times. The chain joins TRBV18 to TRBJ1-1; D is unclear. Germline V lookup: CDR1 KGHSH, CDR2 LQKENI. Trimming pared 2 bases from V and 1 base from J, leaving 11 bases between. CDR3 length: 15 amino acids. For the CDR3, the DNA is TGTGCCAGCTCACCATCGGCAGACCGGAACACTGAAGCTTTCTTT. This gives the protein CASSPSADRNTEAFF.

V usage is TRBV7-8 and J usage is TRBJ1-2, with D unresolved. The CDR3 loop spans 13 amino acids. The germline V gene encodes CDR1 SGHVS and CDR2 FQNEAQ. V was trimmed by 4 bases and J by 5 bases, leaving 11 bases between them. CDR3 DNA: TGTGCCAGCAGCTCCACCCAGGAGTATGGCTACACCTTC. Residues: CASSSTQEYGYTF.

This clonotype has just a few counts. The J gene is TRBJ1-5, the V gene TRBV6-2 or TRBV6-3; D possibly corresponds to TRBD1 (5 bases). CDR3 size: 16 residues. In germline, CDR1 is MNHEY, CDR2 SVGEGT. The ends were cut back, 5 bases at V and 5 bases at J, with 19 bases in the middle. CDR3 amino acids: CASSPWTRVVDQPQHF. Written as DNA, the CDR3 is TGTGCCAGCAGTCCGTGGACCAGGGTAGTTGATCAGCCCCAGCATTTT.

V usage is TRBV9 and J usage is TRBJ2-5; 8 bases are shared with TRBD2. Germline CDR1 SGDLS, CDR2 YYNGEE. V shed 3 bases, J shed 5 bases, and the junction held 3 bases outside the gene matches. The CDR3 has 13 residues. The CDR3 reads CASSARLAETQYF. CDR3 sequence (DNA): TGTGCCAGCAGCGCCCGACTAGCGGAGACCCAGTACTTC.

The chain couples TRBV11-2 to TRBJ2-1; TRBD2 matches at 7 bases. The CDR3 runs 15 residues. Germline V gives CDR1 SGHAT, CDR2 FQNNGV. The J segment lost 12 bases and the V segment lost 5 bases, leaving 16 bases of the junction unmatched. The CDR3 region is CASSPWREGSKGQFF. CDR3 nucleotide sequence: TGTGCCAGCAGCCCATGGAGGGAGGGTAGCAAGGGGCAGTTCTTC. The full variable domain, its missing parts supplied by reference TRBV11-2 and TRBJ2-1, is EAGVAQSPRYKIIEKRQSVAFWCNPISGHATLYWYQQILGQGPKLLIQFQNNGVVDDSQLPKDRFSAERLKGVDSTLKIQPAKLEDSAVYLCASSPWREGSKGQFFGPGTRLTVL.

This clonotype has only a few counts. J is TRBJ2-7 and V is TRBV12-3 or TRBV12-4; 9 bases line up with TRBD1. Trimming took 5 bases from V and 6 from J; bases not matched to a gene: 11. The CDR3 has 15 residues. The DNA of the CDR3 is TGTGCCAGCAGTGAGTCCGGGACAGGGCGGGGCGAGCAGTACTTC. Translating gives CASSESGTGRGEQYF.

DNA for the CDR3: TGCGCCAGCAGCCAAGGTGGGCCGGGACAGGGGACTCAAGAGACCCAGTACTTC. Amino acids: CASSQGGPGQGTQETQYF. The rearrangement joins TRBV4-3 to TRBJ2-5, with 10 nucleotides matching TRBD1. This CDR3 spans 18 amino acids. Per germline, CDR1 LGHNA and CDR2 YSLEER. Trimming removed 1 base from V and 2 bases from J; junction bases left unmatched: 10.

This clonotype came up a few times. J is TRBJ1-5 and V is TRBV18, with unresolved D. CDR3 length equals 14 residues. The ends were cut back, 4 bases at V and 11 bases at J, with 18 bases in the middle. The V gene's germline CDR1 is KGHSH and CDR2 LQKENI. The CDR3 is CASSLWVPPTTQHF. The CDR3 nucleotides are TGTGCCAGCTCACTGTGGGTCCCTCCTACAACCCAGCATTTT.

As DNA, the CDR3 is TGTGCCAGCAGCGTAGGGGGTAGCGGGGGAGAGACCCAGTACTTC. It encodes CASSVGGSGGETQYF. V usage is TRBV9 and J usage is TRBJ2-5; 9 positions agree with TRBD2. V trimming: 0 bases; J trimming: 4 bases; junction bases outside the gene matches: 4. The germline CDR1 and CDR2 sequences are SGDLS and YYNGEE. The length of the CDR3 is 15 residues. Drawing the rest from reference TRBV9 and TRBJ2-5, the complete variable domain is DSGVTQTPKHLITATGQRVTLRCSPRSGDLSVYWYQQSLDQGLQFLIQYYNGEERAKGNILERFSAQQFPDLHSELNLSSLELGDSALYFCASSVGGSGGETQYFGPGTRLLVL.

The chain is built from TRBV4-1 and TRBJ2-7, with 8 bases lining up with TRBD1. V shed 4 bases and J 0 bases; nucleotides not matched to a gene: 8. The V gene's germline CDR1 is MGHRA and CDR2 YSYEKL. This CDR3 region has 16 residues. The CDR3, as DNA: TGCGCCAGCAGCCGTGAGGGGGACAGGAGCTCCTACGAGCAGTACTTC. It is translated as CASSREGDRSSYEQYF.

This clonotype was detected only a few times. The gene calls are TRBV4-1 and TRBJ2-1, with 8 nucleotides matching TRBD2. This CDR3 spans 14 amino acids. Trimming removed 4 bases from V and 8 bases from J; junction bases left unmatched: 7. In germline, CDR1 is MGHRA, CDR2 YSYEKL. CDR3 DNA: TGCGCCAGCAGCCCCGGGGCGGGGGGTTATGAGCAGTTCTTC. Protein sequence: CASSPGAGGYEQFF.

This clonotype was detected many times. V and J are TRBV23-1 and TRBJ2-3; a weak D match, TRBD1 (6 bases). TRBV23-1 is an ORF, and what it does is uncertain. The CDR3 extends over 14 amino acids. V lost 7 bases, J lost 0 bases, and 11 bases lay in between. CDR3 sequence (DNA): TGCGCCAGCATTACAGGGTCGAGCACAGATACGCAGTATTTT. Its protein product is CASITGSSTDTQYF.

This sequence joins TRBV15 and TRBJ2-2; D ambiguous. With 8 bases removed from V and 4 bases from J, the gap between germline ends came to 5 bases. The CDR3 is 11 amino acids. The germline V gene encodes CDR1 LNHNV and CDR2 YYDKDF (reference sequence). The CDR3 sequence is CATGSTGELFF. In DNA, the CDR3 is TGTGCCACCGGCTCCACCGGGGAGCTGTTTTTT. Full variable domain (missing parts from reference TRBV15 and TRBJ2-2): DAMVIQNPRYQVTQFGKPVTLSCSQTLNHNVMYWYQQKSSQAPKLLFHYYDKDFNNEADTPDNFQSRRPNTSFCFLDIRSPGLGDTAMYLCATGSTGELFFGEGSRLTVL.

This clonotype has only a few counts. The chain recombines TRBV4-1 with TRBJ2-5, with D possibly being TRBD1 or TRBD2 (6 bases each). The V gene's germline CDR1 is MGHRA and CDR2 YSYEKL. V was clipped by 0 bases and J by 2 bases, with 7 bases between them. This CDR3 is built from 14 residues. The CDR3 sequence: CASSQEGGQETQYF. CDR3 coding DNA: TGCGCCAGCAGCCAAGAAGGGGGGCAAGAGACCCAGTACTTC.

There are a few counts of this clonotype. This chain connects TRBV28 to TRBJ2-7; D possibly corresponds to TRBD1 (6 bases). There are 13 residues in the CDR3. Germline-derived CDR1 and CDR2 are MDHEN and SYDVKM. The CDR3 nucleotides are TGTGCCAGCAGTCCGAGACAGGCCCAGTCTCTAGACGTC. It yields the protein CASSPRQAQSLDV.

This clonotype was counted between two and nine times. This chain connects TRBV4-3 to TRBJ2-2; 8 bases agree with TRBD1. CDR3 length equals 15 residues. Looked up from germline, CDR1 is LGHNA and CDR2 is YSLEER. With V trimmed by 3 bases and J by 5 bases, 5 bases remained unmatched. CDR3 nucleotide sequence: TGCGCCAGCAGCCAGGGGACAGGTGGGACCGGGGAGCTGTTTTTT. This sequence encodes CASSQGTGGTGELFF.

This clonotype was seen a few times. The chain recombines TRBV10-3 with TRBJ2-6, with D unresolved. V was pared by 10 bases and J by 4 bases, with 11 bases between. From germline, CDR1 is ENHRY and CDR2 SYGVKD. The CDR3 extends over 13 amino acids. CDR3 sequence: CATKEGGANVLTF. The CDR3 bases are TGTGCCACCAAGGAAGGGGGGGCCAACGTCCTGACTTTC.

There are a few counts of this clonotype. This chain links TRBV30 with TRBJ2-7; 14 positions agree with TRBD2. The CDR3 extends over 13 amino acids. The J segment lost 9 bases and the V segment lost 5 bases, leaving 6 bases of the junction unmatched. Germline lookup yields CDR1 GTSNPN and CDR2 SVGIG (reference sequence). CDR3 DNA sequence: TGTGCCTGGGATCCGGGACTAGCGGGGGTGCAGTACTTC. It codes for CAWDPGLAGVQYF.

There are a few counts of this clonotype. Here the CDR3 DNA reads TGTGCCAGTAGTCCCATCCCGACAGTCGGTGGGGCCAACGTCCTGACTTTC. This encodes CASSPIPTVGGANVLTF. V gene TRBV19 combines with J gene TRBJ2-6; maybe TRBD1 (5 bases). This CDR3 comprises 17 residues. Germline lookup yields CDR1 LNHDA and CDR2 SQIVND (reference sequence). V lost 5 bases, J lost 3 bases, and 17 bases lay in between.

The J gene is TRBJ1-5, the V gene TRBV4-2; weak D call: TRBD1 (5 bases). This CDR3 has 16 residues. Germline CDR1 and CDR2: LGHNA and YNFKEQ. Trimming left V 0 bases short and J 2 bases short, with 11 bases between. The CDR3 coding sequence is TGTGCCAGCAGCCAAGATTTCAGGGCAGGCAATCAGCCCCAGCATTTT. It is translated as CASSQDFRAGNQPQHF.

This clonotype showed up many times. The J gene is TRBJ2-2, the V gene TRBV23-1; TRBD1 matches at 9 bases. TRBV23-1 is flagged as an ORF with uncertain function. After removal of 4 bases from V and 2 bases from J, the junction contained 5 bases not matched to a gene. The CDR3 is 16 residues long. The CDR3, as DNA: TGCGCCAGCAGTCCTCCGGGACAGGGAAACACCGGGGAGCTGTTTTTT. This gives the protein CASSPPGQGNTGELFF.

There are a few counts of this clonotype. V gene TRBV5-1 combines with J gene TRBJ2-3; no definite D call. The germline V and J ends were trimmed by 0 bases and 6 bases, with 8 bases remaining between them. The V gene's germline CDR1 is SGHRS and CDR2 YFSETQ. The CDR3 length is 13 residues. The CDR3 is CASSLEASDTQYF. CDR3 nucleotide sequence: TGCGCCAGCAGCTTGGAGGCCAGCGATACGCAGTATTTT.

This clonotype came up many times. The chain recombines TRBV12-3 or TRBV12-4 with TRBJ2-5; D is uncertain. CDR3 length equals 11 residues. The V gene lost 6 bases and the J gene lost 7 bases, with 9 bases spanning the gap. The CDR3 coding sequence is TGTGCCAGCAGCCAAACAAGGACCCAGTACTTC. Amino acid sequence: CASSQTRTQYF.

Notes on this clonotype: The junction differs from germline at one of its ends, possibly a read error. This chain uses TRBV11-2 with TRBJ2-5; TRBD1 is a possible D gene (6 bases). From germline, CDR1 is SGHAT and CDR2 FQNNGV. The CDR3 sequence is 13 residues long. The CDR3 reads CASSLGGQETRYF. CDR3 in DNA: TGTGCCAGCAGCTTAGGGGGGCAAGAGACCCGGTACTTC.

This clonotype was seen at least ten times. The chain links TRBV5-1 to TRBJ2-5; 8 nucleotides align to TRBD2. The germline CDR1 and CDR2 sequences are SGHRS and YFSETQ. The CDR3 consists of 14 residues. V lost 4 bases, J lost 1 base, and 3 bases stayed unmatched. The CDR3 region is CASSPGTSQETQYF. As DNA, the CDR3 is TGCGCCAGCAGCCCAGGGACTAGCCAAGAGACCCAGTACTTC.

The V call is TRBV2, the J call TRBJ2-7, with a tentative D call TRBD2 (5 bases). Germline-derived CDR1 and CDR2 are SNHLY and FYNNEI. V was cut by 9 bases and J by 2 bases, with 23 bases left in between. The CDR3 is 16 amino acids. As DNA, the CDR3 is TGTGCCAGTCGACTCAAAGCGGTCCAGATTGCCTACGAGCAGTACTTC. As protein: CASRLKAVQIAYEQYF.

In this sample, this clonotype turned up a few times. The chain joins TRBV20-1 to TRBJ1-5; 7 nucleotides line up with TRBD1. This CDR3 comprises 13 residues. V lost 5 bases to trimming and J lost 7 bases; unmatched junction nucleotides: 8. CDR1 and CDR2 (germline): DFQATT, SNEGSKA (reference sequence). The CDR3 reads CSAPPQGGQPQHF. DNA for the CDR3: TGCAGTGCTCCACCCCAGGGGGGACAGCCCCAGCATTTT.

This chain connects TRBV5-5 to TRBJ2-1, with 11 bases that match TRBD2. The germline CDR1 and CDR2 sequences are SGHKS and YYEKEE (reference sequence). V lost 0 bases and J lost 6; bases outside the gene matches: 5. The CDR3 spans 16 residues. The CDR3 bases are TGTGCCAGCAGCTTGGCCCAACTAGCGGGGGCCAATGAGCAGTTCTTC. Protein: CASSLAQLAGANEQFF.